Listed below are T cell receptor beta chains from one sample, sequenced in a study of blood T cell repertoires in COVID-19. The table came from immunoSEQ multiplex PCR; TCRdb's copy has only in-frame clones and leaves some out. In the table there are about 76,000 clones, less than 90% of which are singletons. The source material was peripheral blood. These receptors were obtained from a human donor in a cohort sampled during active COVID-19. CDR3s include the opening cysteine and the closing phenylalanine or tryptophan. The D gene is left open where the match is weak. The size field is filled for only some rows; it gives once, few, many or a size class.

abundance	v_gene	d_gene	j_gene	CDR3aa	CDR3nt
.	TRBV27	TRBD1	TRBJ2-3	CASSPGQGLSTDTQYF	TGTGCCAGCAGTCCCGGACAGGGGCTAAGCACAGATACGCAGTATTTT
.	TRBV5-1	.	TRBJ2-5	CASSEERTSQETQYF	TGCGCCAGCAGCGAGGAAAGGACAAGTCAAGAGACCCAGTACTTC
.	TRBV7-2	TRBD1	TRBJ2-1	CASSFSLRDRGYNEQFF	TGTGCCAGCAGCTTTAGTCTCCGGGACAGGGGCTACAATGAGCAGTTCTTC
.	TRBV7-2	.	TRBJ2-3	CASSFTGGEITDTQYF	TGTGCCAGCAGCTTTACGGGCGGGGAGATCACAGATACGCAGTATTTT
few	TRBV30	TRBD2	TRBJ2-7	CAWRASGRAQYF	TGTGCCTGGAGGGCTAGCGGGAGGGCCCAGTACTTC
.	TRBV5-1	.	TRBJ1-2	CASSLALTSYGYTF	TGCGCCAGCAGCTTGGCTTTGACAAGCTATGGCTACACCTTC
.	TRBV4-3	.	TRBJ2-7	CASSHRFGQNYEQYF	TGCGCCAGCAGCCACAGATTCGGACAGAACTACGAGCAGTACTTC
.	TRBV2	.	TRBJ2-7	CASSGGVRYEQYF	TGTGCCAGCAGTGGGGGCGTAAGATACGAGCAGTACTTC
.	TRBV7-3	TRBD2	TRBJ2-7	CASSFGTSGIYEQYF	TGTGCCAGCAGCTTCGGGACTAGCGGGATATACGAGCAGTACTTC
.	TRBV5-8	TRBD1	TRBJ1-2	CASSYRDRIYGYTF	TGTGCCAGCAGCTACCGGGACAGAATCTATGGCTACACCTTC
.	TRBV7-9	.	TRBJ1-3	CASRDTSGNTIYF	TGTGCCAGCAGGGACACCTCTGGAAACACCATATATTTT
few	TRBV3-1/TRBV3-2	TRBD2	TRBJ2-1	CASSRRTSGRARLTLPYNEQFF	TGTGCCAGCAGCCGTCGGACTAGCGGGAGGGCCAGGCTAACTCTCCCATACAATGAGCAGTTCTTC
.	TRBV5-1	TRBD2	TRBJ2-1	CASSPRGSGGSYNEQFF	TGCGCCAGCAGCCCCCGGGGTAGCGGGGGAAGTTACAATGAGCAGTTCTTC
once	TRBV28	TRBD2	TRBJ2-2	CASSRLAANTGELFF	TGTGCCAGCAGTCGACTAGCGGCGAACACCGGGGAGCTGTTTTTT
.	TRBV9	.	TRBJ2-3	CASSVSVDTQYF	TGTGCCAGCAGCGTATCGGTAGATACGCAGTATTTT
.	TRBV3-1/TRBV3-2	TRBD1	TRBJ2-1	CASSQLAGTGASSYNEQFF	TGTGCCAGCAGCCAACTAGCCGGGACAGGGGCTTCTTCCTACAATGAGCAGTTCTTC
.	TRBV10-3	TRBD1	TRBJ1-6	CAIRPGTGDSPLHF	TGTGCCATCAGACCTGGGACAGGGGATTCACCCCTCCACTTT
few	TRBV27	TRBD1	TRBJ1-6	CASSLFGTGVRSPLHF	TGTGCCAGCAGTTTATTCGGGACAGGGGTTAGATCACCCCTCCACTTT
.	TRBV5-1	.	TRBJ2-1	CASSLEGRNEQFF	TGCGCCAGCAGCTTGGAAGGGAGGAATGAGCAGTTCTTC
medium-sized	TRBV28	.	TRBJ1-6	CASSPVSHNSPLHF	TGTGCCAGCAGTCCCGTGAGCCATAATTCACCCCTCCACTTT
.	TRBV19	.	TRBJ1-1	CACQGIGGPNFEAFF	TGTGCCTGCCAGGGAATCGGGGGACCTAACTTTGAAGCTTTCTTT
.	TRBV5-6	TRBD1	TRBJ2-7	CASSSRTGPYEQYF	TGTGCCAGCAGCTCACGGACAGGGCCCTACGAGCAGTACTTC
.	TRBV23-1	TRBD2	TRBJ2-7	CASSQSGPSGSRYYEQYF	TGCGCCAGCAGTCAATCTGGTCCTAGCGGGAGCCGCTATTATGAGCAGTACTTC
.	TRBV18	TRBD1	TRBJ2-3	CASSLDRGPGTDTQYF	TGTGCCAGCTCACTTGACAGGGGGCCGGGGACAGATACGCAGTATTTT
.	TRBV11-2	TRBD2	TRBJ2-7	CASSLGLAGGGEQYF	TGTGCCAGCAGCTTAGGGCTAGCGGGGGGAGGGGAGCAGTACTTC
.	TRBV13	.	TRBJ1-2	CASSLAGSWGHGYTF	TGTGCCAGCAGCTTAGCGGGCTCCTGGGGCCATGGCTACACCTTC
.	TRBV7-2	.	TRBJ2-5	CASSLVVGETQYF	TGTGCCAGCAGCTTAGTAGTCGGAGAGACCCAGTACTTC
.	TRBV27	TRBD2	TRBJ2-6	CASSFWEGSGANVLTF	TGTGCCAGCAGTTTCTGGGAGGGATCTGGGGCCAACGTCCTGACTTTC
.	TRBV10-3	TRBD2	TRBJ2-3	CAISDGSGGRASTDTQYF	TGTGCCATCAGTGATGGTAGCGGGGGGCGCGCTAGCACAGATACGCAGTATTTT
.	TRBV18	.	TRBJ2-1	CASSPAAQGEQFF	TGTGCCAGCTCACCTGCAGCCCAGGGTGAGCAGTTCTTC
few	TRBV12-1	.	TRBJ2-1	CASSFTGTGAYNEQFF	TGTGCCAGCAGCTTTACCGGGACAGGGGCCTACAATGAGCAGTTCTTC
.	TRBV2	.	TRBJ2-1	CASTRDSLNEQFF	TGTGCCAGCACCCGGGACTCCCTAAATGAGCAGTTCTTC
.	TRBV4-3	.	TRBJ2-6	CASSQGTASGANVLTF	TGCGCCAGCAGCCAAGGGACAGCCTCTGGGGCCAACGTCCTGACTTTC
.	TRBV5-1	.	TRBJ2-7	CASSSGLLPTQQYF	TGCGCCAGCAGCTCGGGTCTTCTACCTACGCAGCAGTACTTC
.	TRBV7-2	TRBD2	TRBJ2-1	CASSLWRGLAGDHNEQFF	TGTGCCAGCAGCTTATGGCGCGGACTAGCGGGGGACCACAATGAGCAGTTCTTC
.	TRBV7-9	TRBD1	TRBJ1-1	CASSFGTGGIEAFF	TGTGCCAGCAGCTTCGGGACAGGGGGCATCGAAGCTTTCTTT
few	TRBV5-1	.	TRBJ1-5	CASSPQGSNQPQHF	TGCGCCAGCAGCCCCCAGGGAAGTAATCAGCCCCAGCATTTT